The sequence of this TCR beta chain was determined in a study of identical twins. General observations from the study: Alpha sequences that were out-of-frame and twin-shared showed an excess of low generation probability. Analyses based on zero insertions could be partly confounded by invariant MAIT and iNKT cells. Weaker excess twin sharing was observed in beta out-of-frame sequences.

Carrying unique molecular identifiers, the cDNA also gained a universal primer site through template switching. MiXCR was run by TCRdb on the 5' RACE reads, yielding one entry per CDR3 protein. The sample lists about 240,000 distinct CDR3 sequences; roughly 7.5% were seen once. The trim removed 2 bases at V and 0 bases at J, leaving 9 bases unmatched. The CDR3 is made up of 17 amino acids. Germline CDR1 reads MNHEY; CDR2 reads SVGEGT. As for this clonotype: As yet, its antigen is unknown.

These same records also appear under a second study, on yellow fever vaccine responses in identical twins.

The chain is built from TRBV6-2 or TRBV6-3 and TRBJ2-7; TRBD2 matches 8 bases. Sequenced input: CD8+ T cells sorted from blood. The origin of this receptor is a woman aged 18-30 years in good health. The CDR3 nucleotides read TGTGCCAGCAGTTACGTAGTTGGCGGGGGGAGCTCCTACGAGCAGTACGTC. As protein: CASSYVVGGGSSYEQYV.